Many counts were recorded for the clone carrying this T cell receptor (beta chain). Individual cDNA molecules were tagged with unique molecular identifiers, the study reported. TCRdb re-analysed the 5' RACE reads in MiXCR, keeping a single row per CDR3 protein. The table records approximately 52,000 distinct CDR3 sequences, over 7% of them present only once. The CDR3 loop spans 14 amino acids. Trimming stripped 1 base from V and 3 bases from J, with 6 bases between. Germline-derived CDR1 and CDR2 are SGHVS and FNYEAQ. This record belongs to a study of early T cells in non-severe SARS-CoV-2 infection. Study in general: Whole-blood bulk RNA, unsorted, was sequenced, and chains were unpaired.

The chain has TRBV7-6 and TRBJ2-2; D might be TRBD2 (5 bases). This receptor was obtained from an adult who was a healthcare worker with PCR-confirmed SARS-CoV-2 infection or an uninfected control (not recorded which). The sample was whole blood. The chain's CDR3 is CASSLGTYTGELFF. CDR3 DNA sequence: TGTGCCAGCAGCTTAGGGACTTACACCGGGGAGCTGTTTTTT.